One and the same sample provided the 16 T cell receptor beta chains below, sequenced in a study of blood T cell repertoires in COVID-19. The data were produced by immunoSEQ multiplex PCR, yet TCRdb's version contains in-frame clones alone and is incomplete. The data show over 25,000 clones, over 75% seen once. The specimen sequenced was peripheral blood. All receptors come from a human donor with active COVID-19. The donor label of this sample is uncertain.

The rearrangement links TRBV6-5 to TRBJ2-2, with 8 bases fitting TRBD2. CDR3 length: 16 residues. Germline lookup yields CDR1 MNHEY and CDR2 SVGAGI. V lost 2 bases and J lost 2; bases outside the gene matches: 4. In nucleotides, the CDR3 is TGTGCCAGCAGTTACGGCGGGGGGCCTAACACCGGGGAGCTGTTTTTT. Protein product: CASSYGGGPNTGELFF.

The rearrangement uses TRBV11-3 and TRBJ2-7, with 14 bases fitting TRBD2. Unmatched junction bases numbered 4, after V lost 1 base and J lost 5 bases. The CDR3 is 16 residues long. Germline V gene lookup returns CDR1 SGHNT and CDR2 YENEEA. CDR3 DNA: TGTGCCAGCAGCTTAGGGGGACTAGCGGGAGCCCACGAGCAGTACTTC. Translation gives CASSLGGLAGAHEQYF.

The V gene is TRBV7-6, the J gene TRBJ2-2, with TRBD1 matching over 7 bases. V shed 5 bases and J 2 bases; nucleotides not matched to a gene: 5. The CDR3 sequence is 15 residues long. Germline V gives CDR1 SGHVS, CDR2 FNYEAQ. CDR3 nucleotides: TGTGCCAGCAGCACCGGGACAGTAAACACCGGGGAGCTGTTTTTT. Protein: CASSTGTVNTGELFF.

This clone has just one count. The chain carries TRBV5-5 and TRBJ1-5; D not certain. There are 13 residues in the CDR3. Germline V gives CDR1 SGHKS, CDR2 YYEKEE (reference sequence). V was pared by 2 bases and J by 7 bases, with 10 bases between. The chain's CDR3 is CASSFFLRQPQHF. CDR3 bases: TGTGCCAGCAGCTTTTTTCTGAGACAGCCCCAGCATTTT.

The chain links TRBV11-3 to TRBJ1-1; D possibly corresponds to TRBD1 (6 bases). The CDR3 totals 13 residues. Trimming took off 5 bases at V and 0 bases at J, with 7 bases between the two ends. Per the germline V gene, CDR1 is SGHNT and CDR2 is YENEEA. CDR3 coding DNA: TGTGCCAGCAGCCAGGGGATGAACACTGAAGCTTTCTTT. Translated, it gives CASSQGMNTEAFF.

The chain combines TRBV29-1 with TRBJ2-6, with D perhaps TRBD1 (6 bases). The CDR3 totals 13 residues. V lost 2 bases and J 12 bases, leaving 14 bases between the germline ends. Germline V CDR1 and CDR2: SQVTM, ANQGSEA. CDR3 sequence reads: CSVEQGINGVLTF. The CDR3 nucleotides read TGCAGCGTTGAACAGGGGATTAATGGCGTCCTGACTTTC.

The chain recombines TRBV28 with TRBJ1-2; TRBD1 is a possible D gene (5 bases). Germline values: CDR1 MDHEN, CDR2 SYDVKM. The CDR3 has 15 residues. V lost 1 base and J lost 5, with 14 bases in between. The CDR3 loop is CASSLLGLGRYGYTF. In nucleotides, the CDR3 is TGTGCCAGCAGTTTATTAGGTCTGGGGCGGTATGGCTACACCTTC.

This rearrangement joins TRBV7-6 to TRBJ2-7; maybe TRBD2 (5 bases). The CDR3 has 13 residues. V gave up 1 base and J gave up 6 bases, with 10 bases separating them. CDR1 SGHVS and CDR2 FNYEAQ come from the germline V gene. The CDR3: CASSLGAGSEQYF. The DNA of the CDR3 is TGTGCCAGCAGCTTAGGGGCTGGGAGCGAGCAGTACTTC.

The J gene is TRBJ2-7, the V gene TRBV4-3, with unresolved D. V lost 2 bases and J lost 2, with 10 bases in between. Germline CDR1 reads LGHNA; CDR2 reads YSLEER. The CDR3 runs 14 residues. The CDR3 is CASSQIDNTYEQYF. The CDR3 DNA sequence: TGCGCCAGCAGCCAAATAGACAATACCTACGAGCAGTACTTC.

The chain is built from TRBV19 and TRBJ2-2; 7 positions agree with TRBD1. This CDR3 comprises 13 residues. Germline CDR1 reads LNHDA; CDR2 reads SQIVND (reference sequence). V shed 6 bases, J shed 4 bases, and the junction held 2 bases outside the gene matches. The CDR3 loop is CASRNRGTGELFF. CDR3 nucleotide sequence: TGTGCCAGTAGGAACAGGGGCACCGGGGAGCTGTTTTTT. The variable domain in full, with the rest retrieved from reference TRBV19 and TRBJ2-2, is DGGITQSPKYLFRKEGQNVTLSCEQNLNHDAMYWYRQDPGQGLRLIYYSQIVNDFQKGDIAEGYSVSREKKESFPLTVTSAQKNPTAFYLCASRNRGTGELFFGEGSRLTVL.

The gene calls are TRBV5-6 and TRBJ2-7; D may be TRBD1 (6 bases). CDR1 SGHDT and CDR2 YYEEEE come from the germline V gene. The CDR3 is made up of 17 amino acids. V shed 5 bases and J shed 0 bases, with 21 bases lying between them. The CDR3 DNA reads as TGTGCCAGCAGACGGACCGGATCGGGACATTTCTCCTACGAGCAGTACTTC. This translates into CASRRTGSGHFSYEQYF. Full variable domain (rest looked up from reference TRBV5-6 and TRBJ2-7): DAGVTQSPTHLIKTRGQQVTLRCSPKSGHDTVSWYQQALGQGPQFIFQYYEEEERQRGNFPDRFSGHQFPNYSSELNVNALLLGDSALYLCASRRTGSGHFSYEQYFGPGTRLTVT.

V gene TRBV6-2 or TRBV6-3 combines with J gene TRBJ1-6, with D unclear. The CDR3 contains 15 residues. Between the trimmed V and J ends, which lost 6 bases and 6 bases, there was a span of 15 bases. Germline CDR1 reads MNHEY; CDR2 reads SVGEGT. CDR3: CASSPGGMSNSPLHF. CDR3 nucleotides: TGTGCCAGCAGCCCCGGAGGAATGAGTAATTCACCCCTCCACTTT.

The chain links TRBV5-5 to TRBJ2-7; 8 bases are a match to TRBD2. The CDR3 extends over 15 amino acids. With 2 bases clipped from V and 0 bases from J, the junction kept 4 bases outside the gene matches. Per the germline V gene, CDR1 is SGHKS and CDR2 is YYEKEE (reference sequence). In DNA form, the CDR3 reads TGTGCCAGCAGCTTACGACTAGCGCGCTCCTACGAGCAGTACTTC. This translates into CASSLRLARSYEQYF.

The chain employs TRBV6-5 and TRBJ2-6, with 7 bases matching TRBD2. The germline gives CDR1 MNHEY, CDR2 SVGAGI. The CDR3 contains 15 residues. Losses at the gene ends were 6 bases for V and 2 bases for J; bases not matched to a gene: 4. In nucleotides, the CDR3 is TGTGCCAGCAGCAATCGGGGGGCTGGGGCCAACGTCCTGACTTTC. Its translation: CASSNRGAGANVLTF.

The rearrangement links TRBV3-1 (or the pseudogene TRBV3-2) to TRBJ1-1; D gene unclear. The CDR3 has 12 amino acids. Germline V gives CDR1 LGHDT, CDR2 YNNKEL (reference sequence). Deletions cut 2 bases from V and 3 bases from J, with 4 bases between. Here the CDR3 DNA reads TGTGCCAGCAGCCAAATCGACACTGAAGCTTTCTTT. Its protein product is CASSQIDTEAFF.

This clone was detected once. V usage is TRBV7-2 and J usage is TRBJ2-1; the D gene is possibly TRBD1 (6 bases). CDR1 is SGHTA and CDR2 is FQGNSA in the germline V gene. V shed 3 bases and J shed 0 bases, with 15 bases lying between them. The CDR3 is 17 residues long. CDR3 amino acids: CASSLTVGAYSYNEQFF. In DNA, the CDR3 is TGTGCCAGCAGCTTGACAGTGGGGGCTTACTCCTACAATGAGCAGTTCTTC.